The clone carrying this T cell receptor beta chain was seen a handful of times. Its antigen is unknown. TCRdb re-analysed the reads in MiXCR, keeping a single row per CDR3 protein. The sample carries under 500,000 distinct CDR3 sequences, approximately 46% recorded once. The sample is drawn from a study of T cell repertoires in cytomegalovirus infection. For the study at large: Through public TCR beta signatures, both CMV infection and matching HLA type were indicated. The study, taken as a whole, reports: HLA-C-restricted CMV-specific TCR beta clonotypes were dominant in the ex vivo response. Using cumulative public TCR beta family frequency, the authors identified those who carried CMV together with the relevant HLA.

The CDR3 loop spans 14 amino acids. Germline-derived CDR1 and CDR2 are MDHEN and SYDVKM. V lost 5 bases and J 3 bases, leaving 11 bases between the germline ends. The origin of this receptor is a human donor in good health (CMV status not recorded). Some clones in this sample may be carry-over from other donors' samples. This sequence joins TRBV28 and TRBJ1-5; possible D gene TRBD1, 6 bases. Sequenced here: cultured PBMCs, sampled from culture after CMV antigen stimulation. CDR3: CASSQDSSNQPQHF. The CDR3 nucleotides are TGTGCCAGCAGTCAGGACAGCTCCAATCAGCCCCAGCATTTT. Drawing the rest from reference TRBV28 and TRBJ1-5, the complete variable domain is DVKVTQSSRYLVKRTGEKVFLECVQDMDHENMFWYRQDPGLGLRLIYFSYDVKMKEKGDIPEGYSVSREKKERFSLILESASTNQTSMYLCASSQDSSNQPQHFGDGTRLSIL.